This TCR beta chain is drawn from a study of T cells in Graves' hyperthyroidism and ophthalmopathy. Study details: Specimen type is peripheral blood, collected at initial diagnosis prior to any treatment.

Germline V gives CDR1 LNHNV, CDR2 YYDKDF (reference sequence). Trimming at V came to 5 bases and at J to 5 bases, leaving 17 bases not matched to a gene. CDR3 size: 17 residues. Remarks on this clonotype: The antigen remains unidentified.

Amplified TCR beta CDR3 regions came from RNA transcripts. The HTBI primer set drove a first-round RT-PCR of the TCR CDR3. TCRdb re-analysed the multiplex PCR reads in MiXCR, keeping a single row per CDR3 protein. The profile shows about 560,000 distinct CDR3 sequences, about 15% of them singletons. Notes on the study in general: The majority of expanded thyroid clonotypes above 0.001 also appeared in blood.

Material: blood. The source of this sequence is a woman younger than 45 with Graves' hyperthyroidism. The chain recombines TRBV15 with TRBJ2-5; 7 nucleotides align to TRBD1. The CDR3 DNA follows: TGTGCCACCAGCCTCTCAACGACAGGGTCGTTTACGGAGACCCAGTACTTC. Translating gives CATSLSTTGSFTETQYF.